This T cell receptor (beta chain) was documented in a study of cytomegalovirus exposure and HLA in healthy donors. At the level of the study: Within the Caucasian-associated ancestry cluster were 81% of the approximately 400 genotyped donors.

The PCR ran on 60 Vbeta and 13 Jbeta primers. Authors' processing steps: Later work found around 85 million unique TCR beta chains, with roughly 11 million shared. TCRdb keeps only in-frame clones here, not all; method: immunoSEQ multiplex PCR. The D gene and trimming were derived from the DNA, and the V and J assignments and clone size from that table. Among fewer than 100,000 clones listed, about 81% were seen once. There are many counts of this clone. Its antigen is currently unknown. General study findings and limits: TCR beta V- and J-gene trimming was later associated with a missense DCLRE1C variant. Later analysis found that TCR beta chains associated with HLA were more clonally expanded than other, equally common chains.

The CDR3 has 18 residues. The V and J ends lost 5 bases and 2 bases respectively, with 19 bases between them. From germline, CDR1 is LNHDA and CDR2 SQIVND (reference sequence). The V and J genes are TRBV19 and TRBJ2-6; D possibly corresponds to TRBD2 (6 bases). The material sequenced was PBMCs. This receptor was taken from a woman aged 40-49 years in good health and CMV-seropositive. The CDR3 DNA reads as TGTGCCAGTAGTCCCCTGGGGAGGCCGGGGGCTGGGGCCAACGTCCTGACTTTC. Translating it yields CASSPLGRPGAGANVLTF.